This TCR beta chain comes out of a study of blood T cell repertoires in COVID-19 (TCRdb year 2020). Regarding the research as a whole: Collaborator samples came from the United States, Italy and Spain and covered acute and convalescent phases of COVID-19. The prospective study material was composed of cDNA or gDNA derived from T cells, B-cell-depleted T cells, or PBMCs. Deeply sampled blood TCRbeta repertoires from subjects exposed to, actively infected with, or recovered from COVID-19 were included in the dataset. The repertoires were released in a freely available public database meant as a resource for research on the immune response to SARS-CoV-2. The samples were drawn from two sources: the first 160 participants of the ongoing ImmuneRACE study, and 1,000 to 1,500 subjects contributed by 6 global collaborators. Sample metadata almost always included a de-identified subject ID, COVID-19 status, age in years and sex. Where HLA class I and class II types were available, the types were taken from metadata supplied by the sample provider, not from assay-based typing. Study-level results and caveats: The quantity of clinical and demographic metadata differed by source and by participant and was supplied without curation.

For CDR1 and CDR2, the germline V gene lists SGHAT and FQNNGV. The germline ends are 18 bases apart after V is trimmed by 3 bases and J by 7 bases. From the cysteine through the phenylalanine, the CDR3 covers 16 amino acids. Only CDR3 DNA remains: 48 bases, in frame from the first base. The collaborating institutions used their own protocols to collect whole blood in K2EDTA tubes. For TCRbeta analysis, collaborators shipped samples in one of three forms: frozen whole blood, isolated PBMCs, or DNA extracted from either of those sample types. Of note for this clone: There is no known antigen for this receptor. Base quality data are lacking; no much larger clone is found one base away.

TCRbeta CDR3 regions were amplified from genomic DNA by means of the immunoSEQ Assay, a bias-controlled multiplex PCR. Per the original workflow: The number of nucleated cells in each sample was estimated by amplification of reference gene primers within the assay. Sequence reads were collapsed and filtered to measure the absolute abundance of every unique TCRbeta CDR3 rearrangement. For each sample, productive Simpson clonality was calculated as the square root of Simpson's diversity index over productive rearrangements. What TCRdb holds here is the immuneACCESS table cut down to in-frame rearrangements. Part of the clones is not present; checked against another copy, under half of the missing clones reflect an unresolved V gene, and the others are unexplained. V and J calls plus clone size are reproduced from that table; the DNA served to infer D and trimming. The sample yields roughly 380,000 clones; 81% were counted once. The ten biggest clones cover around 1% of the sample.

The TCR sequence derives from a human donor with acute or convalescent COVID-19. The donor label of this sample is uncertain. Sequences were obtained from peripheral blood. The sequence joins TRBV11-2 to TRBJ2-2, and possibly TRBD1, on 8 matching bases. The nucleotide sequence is TGTGCCAGCAGCTTTCCCCGGACAGGGAGGGGCGGGGAGCTGTTTTTT. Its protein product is CASSFPRTGRGGELFF.